A selection of T cell receptor beta chains follows, all from one sample in a study of identical twins. Each CDR3 protein is one row after TCRdb ran MiXCR on the 5' RACE reads. The table lists 200,000 to 250,000 distinct CDR3 sequences, over 9.5% of them singletons. These data were also reused for a study on yellow fever vaccine responses in identical twins.

The sequenced material came from memory (CD45RO+) T cells sorted from blood. The receptor source for this set is a woman under 30 in good health. CDR3s include the opening cysteine and the closing phenylalanine or tryptophan. Each record gives: D gene, J gene, V gene, clone size, CDR3 protein, CDR3 DNA. A D gene is named only where the DNA matches it firmly. Clone size is given for some rows only: seen once, a few or many times, or a class if the clone is expanded.

>.|TRBJ1-5|TRBV3-1|.
CASSQDERQPQHF
TGTGCCAGCAGCCAAGATGAGCGTCAGCCCCAGCATTTT
>.|TRBJ2-1|TRBV5-1|many
CASSFSAGYGQEQFF
TGCGCCAGCAGCTTTTCTGCGGGGTATGGTCAGGAGCAGTTCTTC
>.|TRBJ1-4|TRBV12-3/TRBV12-4|many
CASSPGNRLFF
TGTGCCAGCAGCCCAGGGAATCGGCTGTTTTTT
>.|TRBJ2-5|TRBV4-2|.
CASSQGAHSLPETQYF
TGTGCCAGCAGCCAAGGCGCTCACAGCCTTCCGGAGACCCAGTACTTC
>.|TRBJ1-1|TRBV7-2|.
CASSSAPGQANTEAFF
TGTGCCAGCAGCTCCGCTCCGGGACAAGCGAACACTGAAGCTTTCTTT
>TRBD2|TRBJ2-5|TRBV25-1|few
CASSEFGSGGAETQYF
TGTGCCAGCAGTGAATTTGGTAGCGGGGGGGCGGAGACCCAGTACTTC
>.|TRBJ2-3|TRBV20-1|few
CSAVAIQILEDTQYF
TGCAGTGCTGTCGCTATCCAAATCCTAGAGGATACGCAGTATTTT
>TRBD1|TRBJ2-7|TRBV29-1|many
CSVVQGADEQYF
TGCAGCGTTGTGCAGGGGGCTGACGAGCAGTACTTC
>.|TRBJ2-2|TRBV7-3|.
CASSQMGANTGELFF
TGTGCCAGCAGCCAAATGGGAGCGAACACCGGGGAGCTGTTTTTT
>.|TRBJ2-3|TRBV27|many
CASSLSWGRNTDTQYF
TGTGCCAGCAGTTTATCCTGGGGCAGGAATACAGATACGCAGTATTTT
>TRBD1|TRBJ2-7|TRBV20-1|few
CSASLRQGYEQYF
TGCAGTGCTAGCTTGCGACAGGGCTACGAGCAGTACTTC
>TRBD1|TRBJ2-5|TRBV29-1|many
CSVRKQGGETQYF
TGCAGCGTCAGGAAACAGGGGGGAGAGACCCAGTACTTC
>.|TRBJ1-1|TRBV6-2/TRBV6-3|.
CASSGRLFFSAFF
TGTGCCAGCAGCGGGCGACTGTTTTTTTCAGCTTTCTTT
>.|TRBJ2-3|TRBV28|few
CASSSSFIPTDTQYF
TGTGCCAGCAGTTCTAGCTTCATTCCAACAGATACGCAGTATTTT
>.|TRBJ2-3|TRBV7-3|.
CASSLWGGGRGSTDTQYF
TGTGCCAGCAGCTTATGGGGAGGAGGGCGGGGTAGCACAGATACGCAGTATTTT
>.|TRBJ1-5|TRBV4-2|few
CASSHDLAPGRDSNQPQHF
TGTGCCAGCAGCCATGATTTGGCCCCCGGACGGGATAGCAATCAGCCCCAGCATTTT
>.|TRBJ2-3|TRBV6-5|.
CASSYARVFSTDTQYF
TGTGCCAGCAGTTATGCTCGGGTGTTTAGCACAGATACGCAGTATTTT
>.|TRBJ1-4|TRBV7-8|many
CATMKTGYEKLFF
TGTGCCACCATGAAGACAGGTTATGAAAAACTGTTTTTT
>.|TRBJ2-1|TRBV12-3/TRBV12-4|many
CASSPRAGEGVYNEQFF
TGTGCCAGCAGTCCAAGGGCGGGCGAGGGAGTATACAATGAGCAGTTCTTC
>TRBD1|TRBJ2-7|TRBV15|.
CATSRPLPGTGIREQYF
TGTGCCACCAGCAGACCTCTCCCCGGGACAGGGATCCGCGAGCAGTACTTC
>.|TRBJ1-5|TRBV6-1|few
CASSELGNQPQHF
TGTGCCAGCAGTGAATTAGGGAATCAGCCCCAGCATTTT
>.|TRBJ1-1|TRBV5-1|few
CASSLVSQNTEAFF
TGCGCCAGCAGCTTGGTATCGCAGAACACTGAAGCTTTCTTT
>.|TRBJ2-5|TRBV24-1|many
CATSDFFQETQYF
TGTGCCACCAGTGATTTTTTCCAAGAGACCCAGTACTTC
>.|TRBJ2-7|TRBV27|few
CASSLSGVLYEQYF
TGTGCCAGCAGTTTGTCTGGAGTACTCTACGAGCAGTACTTC
>.|TRBJ2-7|TRBV5-5|once
CASSLLEGRNEQYF
TGTGCCAGCAGCTTGCTCGAGGGCAGGAACGAGCAGTACTTC
>.|TRBJ2-7|TRBV19|few
CASSILQGYEQYF
TGTGCCAGTAGTATATTACAGGGCTACGAGCAGTACTTC
>.|TRBJ1-6|TRBV5-1|.
CASSGSQPNSPLHF
TGCGCCAGCAGCGGGTCACAGCCCAATTCACCCCTCCACTTT
>.|TRBJ2-5|TRBV10-3|.
CAITRALQETQYF
TGTGCCATCACCCGGGCCCTCCAAGAGACCCAGTACTTC
>TRBD1|TRBJ2-2|TRBV20-1|.
CSASLPGQGNTGELFF
TGCAGTGCATCATTACCGGGACAGGGGAACACCGGGGAGCTGTTTTTT
>.|TRBJ2-5|TRBV15|.
CATSLAGRTGGETQYF
TGTGCCACCAGTCTTGCGGGGAGAACAGGTGGAGAGACCCAGTACTTC
>.|TRBJ2-7|TRBV2|.
CASSEPPDRTYEQYF
TGTGCCAGCAGTGAACCTCCTGACAGGACCTACGAGCAGTACTTC